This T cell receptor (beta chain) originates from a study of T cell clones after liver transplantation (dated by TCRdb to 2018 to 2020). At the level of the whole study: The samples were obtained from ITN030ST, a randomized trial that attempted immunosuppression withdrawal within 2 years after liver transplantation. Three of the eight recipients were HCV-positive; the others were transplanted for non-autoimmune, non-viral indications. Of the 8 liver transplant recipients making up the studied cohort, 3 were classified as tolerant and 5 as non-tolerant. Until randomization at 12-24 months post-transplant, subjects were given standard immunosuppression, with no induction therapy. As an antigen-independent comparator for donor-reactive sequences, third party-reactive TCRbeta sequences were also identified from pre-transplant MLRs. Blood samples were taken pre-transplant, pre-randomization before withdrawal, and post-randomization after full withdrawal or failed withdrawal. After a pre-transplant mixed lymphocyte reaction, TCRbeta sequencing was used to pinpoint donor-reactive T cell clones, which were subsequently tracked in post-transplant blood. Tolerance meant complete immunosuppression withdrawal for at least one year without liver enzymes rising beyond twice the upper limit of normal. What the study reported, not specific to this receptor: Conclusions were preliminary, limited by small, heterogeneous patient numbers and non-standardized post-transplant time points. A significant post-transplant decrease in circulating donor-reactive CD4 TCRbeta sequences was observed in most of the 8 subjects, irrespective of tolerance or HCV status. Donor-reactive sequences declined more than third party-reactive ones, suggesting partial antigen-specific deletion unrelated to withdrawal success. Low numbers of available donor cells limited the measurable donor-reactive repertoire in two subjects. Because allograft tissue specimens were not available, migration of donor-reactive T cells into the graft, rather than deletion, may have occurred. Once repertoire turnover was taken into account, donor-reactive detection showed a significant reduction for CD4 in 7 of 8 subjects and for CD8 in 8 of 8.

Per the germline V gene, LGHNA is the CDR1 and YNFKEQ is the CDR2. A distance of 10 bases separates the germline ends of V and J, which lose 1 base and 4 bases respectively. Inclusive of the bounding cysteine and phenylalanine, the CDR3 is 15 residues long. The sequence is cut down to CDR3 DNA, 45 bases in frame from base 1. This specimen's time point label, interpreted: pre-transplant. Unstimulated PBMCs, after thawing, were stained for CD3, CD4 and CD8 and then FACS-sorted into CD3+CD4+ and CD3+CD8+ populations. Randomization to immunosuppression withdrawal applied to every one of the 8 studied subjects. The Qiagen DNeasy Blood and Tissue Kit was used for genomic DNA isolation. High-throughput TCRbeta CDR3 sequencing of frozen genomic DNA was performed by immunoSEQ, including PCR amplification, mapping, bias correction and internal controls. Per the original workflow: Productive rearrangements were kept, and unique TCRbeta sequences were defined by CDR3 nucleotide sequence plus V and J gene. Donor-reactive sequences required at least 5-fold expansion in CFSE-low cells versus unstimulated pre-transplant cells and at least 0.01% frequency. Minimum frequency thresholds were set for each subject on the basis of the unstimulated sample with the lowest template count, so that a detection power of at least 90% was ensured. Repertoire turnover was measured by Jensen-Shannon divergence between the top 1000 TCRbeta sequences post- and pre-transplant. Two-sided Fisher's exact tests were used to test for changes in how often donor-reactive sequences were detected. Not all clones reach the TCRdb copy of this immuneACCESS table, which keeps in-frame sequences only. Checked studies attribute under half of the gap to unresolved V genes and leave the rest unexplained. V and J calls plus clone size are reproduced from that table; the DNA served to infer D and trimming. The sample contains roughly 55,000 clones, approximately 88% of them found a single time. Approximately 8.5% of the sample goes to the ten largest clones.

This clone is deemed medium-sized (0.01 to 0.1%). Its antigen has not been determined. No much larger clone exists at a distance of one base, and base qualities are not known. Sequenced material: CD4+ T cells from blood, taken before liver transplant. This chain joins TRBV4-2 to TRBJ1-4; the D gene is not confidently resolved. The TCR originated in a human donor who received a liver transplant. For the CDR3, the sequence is CASSQGEGNNEKLFF. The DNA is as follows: TGTGCCAGCAGCCAAGGGGAGGGTAATAATGAAAAACTGTTTTTT.